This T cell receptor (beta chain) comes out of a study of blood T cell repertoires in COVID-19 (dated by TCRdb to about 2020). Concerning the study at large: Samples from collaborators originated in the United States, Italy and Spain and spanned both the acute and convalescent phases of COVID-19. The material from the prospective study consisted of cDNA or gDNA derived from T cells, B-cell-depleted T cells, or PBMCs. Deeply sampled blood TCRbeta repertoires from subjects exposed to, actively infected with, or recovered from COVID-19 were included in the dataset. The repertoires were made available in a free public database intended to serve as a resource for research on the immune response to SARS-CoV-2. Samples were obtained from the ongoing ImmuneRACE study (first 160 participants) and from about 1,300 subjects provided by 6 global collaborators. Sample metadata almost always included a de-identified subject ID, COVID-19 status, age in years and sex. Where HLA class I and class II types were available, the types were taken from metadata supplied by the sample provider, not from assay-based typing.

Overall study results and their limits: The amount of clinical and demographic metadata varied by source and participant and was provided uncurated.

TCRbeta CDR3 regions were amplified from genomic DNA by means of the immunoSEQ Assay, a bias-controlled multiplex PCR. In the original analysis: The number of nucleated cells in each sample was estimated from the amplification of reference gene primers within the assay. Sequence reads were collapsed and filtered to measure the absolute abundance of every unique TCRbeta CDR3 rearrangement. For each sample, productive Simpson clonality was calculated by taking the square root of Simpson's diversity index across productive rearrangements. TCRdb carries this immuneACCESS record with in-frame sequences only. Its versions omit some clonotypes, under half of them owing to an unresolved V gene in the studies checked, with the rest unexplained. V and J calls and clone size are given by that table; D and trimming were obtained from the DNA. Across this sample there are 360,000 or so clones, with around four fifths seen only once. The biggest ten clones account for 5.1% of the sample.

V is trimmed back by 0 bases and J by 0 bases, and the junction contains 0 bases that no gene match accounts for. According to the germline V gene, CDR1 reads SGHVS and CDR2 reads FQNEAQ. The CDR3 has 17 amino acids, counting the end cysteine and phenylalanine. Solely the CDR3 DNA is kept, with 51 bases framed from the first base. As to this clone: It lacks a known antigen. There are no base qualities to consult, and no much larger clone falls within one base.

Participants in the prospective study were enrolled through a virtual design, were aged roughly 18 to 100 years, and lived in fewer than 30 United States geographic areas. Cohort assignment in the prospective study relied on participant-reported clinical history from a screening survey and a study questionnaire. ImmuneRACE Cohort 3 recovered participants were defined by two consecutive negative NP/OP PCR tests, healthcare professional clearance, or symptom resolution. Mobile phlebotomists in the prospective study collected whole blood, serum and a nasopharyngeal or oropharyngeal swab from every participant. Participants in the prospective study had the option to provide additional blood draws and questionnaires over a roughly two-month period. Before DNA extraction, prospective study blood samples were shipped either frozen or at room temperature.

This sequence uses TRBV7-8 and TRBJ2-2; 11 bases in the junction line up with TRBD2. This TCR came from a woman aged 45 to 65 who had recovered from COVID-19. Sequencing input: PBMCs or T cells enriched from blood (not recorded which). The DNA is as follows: TGTGCCAGCAGCTTAGCACTAGCGGGGGCGAACACCGGGGAGCTGTTTTTT. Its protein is CASSLALAGANTGELFF.